The source of this TCR beta chain is a study of T cell changes during pregnancy in multiple sclerosis. About this clone itself: The junction departs from germline at one end; a sequencing error may be responsible.

This CDR3 contains 15 residues. In germline, CDR1 is SSHAT, CDR2 FNYEAQ (reference sequence). Assay used: immunoSEQ multiplex PCR; TCRdb lists only in-frame clones, some missing. The top ten hold approximately 1.5% of the sample, which has under 75,000 clones, under 95% seen once. This sequence joins TRBV7-7 and TRBJ2-7, with TRBD1 as a possible D gene (6 bases). This material consisted of peripheral blood, taken in the third trimester of pregnancy. This receptor was taken from a female donor in good health, enrolled as a control in a pregnancy study. CDR3 nucleotide sequence: TGTGCTAGCAGCCTGGGACAAAGTGGGGCCTACGAGCAGTACTTC. Its translation: CASSLGQSGAYEQYF. The full variable domain, with the rest looked up from reference TRBV7-7 and TRBJ2-7, is GAGVSQSPRYKVTKRGQDVTLRCDPISSHATLYWYQQALGQGPEFLTYFNYEAQPDKSGLPSDRFSAERPEGSISTLTIQRTEQRDSAMYRCASSLGQSGAYEQYFGPGTRLTVT.